This T cell receptor (beta chain) came from a study of blood T cell repertoires in COVID-19. Study in general: Donors in the United States, Italy and Spain gave samples during acute or convalescent COVID-19. T cells, B-cell-depleted T cells, or PBMCs provided the cDNA or gDNA that served as material.

This CDR3 is built from 13 residues. The germline gives CDR1 SGHRS, CDR2 YFSETQ. Trimming pared 5 bases from V and 4 bases from J, leaving 9 bases between. Sequencing used immunoSEQ multiplex PCR; TCRdb keeps in-frame clones, though not all of them. Of approximately 240,000 clones in the sample, 80% to 90% were seen once. Sequenced input: peripheral blood. This chain connects TRBV5-1 to TRBJ2-2, with D maybe TRBD1 (6 bases). The source of this sequence is a woman older than 75 with active or convalescent COVID-19. CDR3 residues: CASRSGVTGELFF. In DNA, the CDR3 is TGCGCCAGCAGATCAGGGGTCACCGGGGAGCTGTTTTTT. Combining the CDR3 with reference TRBV5-1 and TRBJ2-2 gives the whole variable domain KAGVTQTPRYLIKTRGQQVTLSCSPISGHRSVSWYQQTPGQGLQFLFEYFSETQRNKGNFPGRFSGRQFSNSRSEMNVSTLELGDSALYLCASRSGVTGELFFGEGSRLTVL.